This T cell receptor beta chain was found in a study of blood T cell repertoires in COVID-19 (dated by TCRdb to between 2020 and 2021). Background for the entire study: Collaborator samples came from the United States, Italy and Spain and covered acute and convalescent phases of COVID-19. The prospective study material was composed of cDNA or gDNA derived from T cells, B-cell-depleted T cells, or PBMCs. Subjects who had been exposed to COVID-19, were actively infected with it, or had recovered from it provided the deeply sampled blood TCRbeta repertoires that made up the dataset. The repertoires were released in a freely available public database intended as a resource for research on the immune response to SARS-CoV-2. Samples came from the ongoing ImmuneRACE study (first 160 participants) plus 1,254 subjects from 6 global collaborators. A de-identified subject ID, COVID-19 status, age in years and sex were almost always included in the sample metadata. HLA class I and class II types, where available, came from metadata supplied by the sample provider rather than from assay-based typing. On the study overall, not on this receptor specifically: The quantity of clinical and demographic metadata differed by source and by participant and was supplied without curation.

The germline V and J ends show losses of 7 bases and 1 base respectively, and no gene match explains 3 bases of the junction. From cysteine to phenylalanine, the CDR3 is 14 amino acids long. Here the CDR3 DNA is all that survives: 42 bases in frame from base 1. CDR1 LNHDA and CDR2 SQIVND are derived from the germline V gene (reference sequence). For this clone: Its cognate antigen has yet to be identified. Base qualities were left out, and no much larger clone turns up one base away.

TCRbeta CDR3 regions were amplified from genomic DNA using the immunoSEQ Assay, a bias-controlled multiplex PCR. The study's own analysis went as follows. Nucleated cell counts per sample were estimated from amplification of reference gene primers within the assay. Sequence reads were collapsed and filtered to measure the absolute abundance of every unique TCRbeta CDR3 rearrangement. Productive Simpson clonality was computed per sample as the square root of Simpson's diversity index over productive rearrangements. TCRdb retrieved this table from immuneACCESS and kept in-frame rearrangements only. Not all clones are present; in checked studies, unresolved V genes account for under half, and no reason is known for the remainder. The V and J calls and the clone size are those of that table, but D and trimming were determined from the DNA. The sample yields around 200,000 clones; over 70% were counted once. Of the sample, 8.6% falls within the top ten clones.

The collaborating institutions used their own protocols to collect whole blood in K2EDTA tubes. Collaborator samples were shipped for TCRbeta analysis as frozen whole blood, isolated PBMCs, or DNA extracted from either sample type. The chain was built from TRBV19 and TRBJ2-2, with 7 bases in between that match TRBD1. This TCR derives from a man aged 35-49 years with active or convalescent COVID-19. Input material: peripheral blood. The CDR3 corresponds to CASIRTGNTGELFF. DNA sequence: TGTGCCAGTATAAGGACAGGGAACACCGGGGAGCTGTTTTTT.